A single T cell receptor (beta chain) is shown here with its context. What it binds is not known. Sequencing used immunoSEQ multiplex PCR; TCRdb keeps in-frame clones, though not all of them. In the table there are under 60,000 clones, around 70% of which are singletons. Each of the patients experienced relapse following autologous stem cell transplantation, and their brentuximab vedotin exposure differed. These data belong to a study of PD-1 blockade in classical Hodgkin lymphoma. Study-wide results and caveats: Complete responders matched newly diagnosed patients in baseline diversity.

Germline values: CDR1 LNHDA, CDR2 SQIVND (reference sequence). V gave up 0 bases and J gave up 4 bases, with 12 bases separating them. This CDR3 contains 15 residues. This clonotype was obtained from a human donor with classical Hodgkin lymphoma. The sample here was peripheral blood mononuclear cells (PBMCs), taken at baseline. The chain couples TRBV19 to TRBJ1-1; D might be TRBD1 (5 bases). The CDR3: CASSIDLWGSTEAFF. The CDR3 coding sequence is TGTGCCAGTAGTATAGATCTATGGGGGAGCACTGAAGCTTTCTTT.